A selection of T cell receptor beta chains follows, all from one sample in a study of cytomegalovirus exposure and HLA in healthy donors. Method: immunoSEQ multiplex PCR; TCRdb's copy keeps in-frame clones and lacks some. This sample has about 130,000 clones, with 76% found just once. The sequenced sample consisted of PBMCs. Receptors originate from a middle-aged man in good health and CMV-seronegative. The CDR3 runs from the conserved cysteine through the conserved F or W. A D gene is named only where the DNA matches it firmly. Size values are once, few and many counts, or a class for expanded clones, and some rows have none.

TRBV7-9	TRBJ1-2	NA	NA	TGTTCCAGCAGCTTAAATGGGGGGAACTATGGCTACACCTTC	CSSSLNGGNYGYTF
TRBV7-2	TRBJ2-3	NA	NA	TGTGCCAGCAGGGCAGGGTCCGATACGCAGTATTTT	CASRAGSDTQYF
TRBV5-1	TRBJ2-5	NA	TRBD1	TGCGCCAGCAGCTTTGGTAGGGGGCTATTTGAAGAGACCCAGTACTTC	CASSFGRGLFEETQYF
TRBV4-3	TRBJ1-3	once	NA	TGCGCCAGCAGCCAAGACCCCCCGGTAGGAGGCCGCTCTGGAAACACCATATATTTT	CASSQDPPVGGRSGNTIYF
TRBV5-4	TRBJ1-2	NA	TRBD1	TGTGCCAGCAGCTTGGAACAGGGGGCGGGGGGCTACACCTTC	CASSLEQGAGGYTF
TRBV10-1	TRBJ1-3	few	NA	TGCGCCAGCAGCGACGTGGCAGGCAGGGGCCTGATAGAAGCTGGAAACACCATATATTTT	CASSDVAGRGLIEAGNTIYF
TRBV2	TRBJ2-3	NA	TRBD2	TGTGCCAGCAGTGAACAGGCTAGCGGGGGCACAGATACGCAGTATTTT	CASSEQASGGTDTQYF
TRBV2	TRBJ1-2	NA	NA	TGTGCCAGCAGTGAAGGGACATACATCTACACCTTC	CASSEGTYIYTF
TRBV5-4	TRBJ2-4	NA	NA	TGTGCCAGCAGCCGGGGGGCTAAACAGGGTGGCAAAAACATTCAGTACTTC	CASSRGAKQGGKNIQYF
TRBV5-4	TRBJ2-5	NA	NA	TGTGCCAGCAGCCCCGGACTAGGACAGATAGGGACCCAGTACTTC	CASSPGLGQIGTQYF
TRBV6-6	TRBJ1-5	NA	NA	TGTGCCAGCAACCTCCCGGGGGGCAATCAGCCCCAGCATTTT	CASNLPGGNQPQHF
TRBV7-9	TRBJ1-3	NA	NA	TGTGCCAGCAGCCCTCCAGACAGGACGAAGGGAAACACCATATATTTT	CASSPPDRTKGNTIYF
TRBV7-3	TRBJ1-6	NA	NA	TGTGCCAGCAGCCTGCGGGTGAATGATTCACCCCTCCACTTT	CASSLRVNDSPLHF
TRBV11-3	TRBJ2-1	few	NA	TGTGCCAGCAGCTTTAGGGGAAAGGACTACAATGAGCAGTTCTTC	CASSFRGKDYNEQFF
TRBV5-1	TRBJ1-1	NA	TRBD1	TGCGCCAGCAGCCCGAAGACCGACAGGGTGAACACTGAAGCTTTCTTT	CASSPKTDRVNTEAFF
TRBV5-1	TRBJ1-2	NA	TRBD1	TGCGCCAGCAGCAAGGGACAGTTGCCGGCCGACTATGGCTACACCTTC	CASSKGQLPADYGYTF
TRBV7-2	TRBJ2-3	NA	NA	TGTGCCAGCAGCTTAGTTGACTTCTACACAGATACGCAGTATTTT	CASSLVDFYTDTQYF
TRBV9	TRBJ1-2	NA	NA	TGTGCCAGCAGCGGCCGGGACATCCTCTATGGCTACACCTTC	CASSGRDILYGYTF
TRBV9	TRBJ1-1	NA	NA	TGTGCCAGCAGCGGGGGAGGGACGGGAAACACTGAAGCTTTCTTT	CASSGGGTGNTEAFF
TRBV10-3	TRBJ1-4	NA	NA	TGTGCCATCCCTGAAGGAGGGCGGGCTGAAAAACTGTTTTTT	CAIPEGGRAEKLFF
TRBV11-3	TRBJ2-7	once	NA	TGTGCCAGCAGCTTAGGGACACCGTCCTACGAGCAGTACTTC	CASSLGTPSYEQYF
TRBV6-5	TRBJ1-3	NA	NA	TGTGCCAGCAGTTACAGGGGGACTGGAAACACCATATATTTT	CASSYRGTGNTIYF
TRBV19	TRBJ2-3	NA	TRBD1	TGTGCCAGCGATCAGGGGGCCGGGACAGATACGCAGTATTTT	CASDQGAGTDTQYF
TRBV5-1	TRBJ2-5	NA	NA	TGCGCCAGCAGCCTAAACCCCGGGACTCACCAAGAGACCCAGTACTTC	CASSLNPGTHQETQYF
TRBV28	TRBJ1-2	once	NA	TGTGCCAGCAGTTCGACAGACCAATACTATGGCTACACCTTC	CASSSTDQYYGYTF
TRBV7-9	TRBJ2-7	NA	NA	TGTTCCACCAACCTTGGGGGGAACGAGCAGTACTTC	CSTNLGGNEQYF
TRBV5-1	TRBJ1-1	NA	NA	TGCGCCAGCAGCTTGGAGGCAGGGTTTAGCTCTGAAGCTTTCTTT	CASSLEAGFSSEAFF
TRBV6-6	TRBJ1-2	NA	TRBD1	TGTGCCAGCAGTTACCCGCTCGACGGGACAGACTATGGCTACACCTTC	CASSYPLDGTDYGYTF
TRBV10-3	TRBJ1-6	NA	TRBD1	TGTGCCATCAGTGCTGATAGGGGACAGGGTGGGTCACCCCTCCACTTT	CAISADRGQGGSPLHF
TRBV7-3	TRBJ2-7	NA	TRBD1	TGTGCCAGCAGCTCGGTAGGGGACAGCGAGCAGTACTTC	CASSSVGDSEQYF
TRBV9	TRBJ2-5	few	NA	TGTGCCAGCAGCGTAGTCTCTCAAGAGACCCAGTACTTC	CASSVVSQETQYF
TRBV19	TRBJ1-2	NA	NA	TGTGCCAGTAGTATCGCCGGGACTGGGGGTGGCTACACCTTC	CASSIAGTGGGYTF